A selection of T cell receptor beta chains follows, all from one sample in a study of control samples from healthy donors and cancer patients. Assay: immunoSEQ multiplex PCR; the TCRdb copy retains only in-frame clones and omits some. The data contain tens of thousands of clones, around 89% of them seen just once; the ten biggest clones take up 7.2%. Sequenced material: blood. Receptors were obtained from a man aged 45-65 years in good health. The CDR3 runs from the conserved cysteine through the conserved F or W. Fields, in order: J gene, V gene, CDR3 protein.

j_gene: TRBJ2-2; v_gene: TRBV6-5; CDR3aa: CASRDGQTNTGELFF
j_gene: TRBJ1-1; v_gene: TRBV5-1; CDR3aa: CASSLGPGAGNTEAFF
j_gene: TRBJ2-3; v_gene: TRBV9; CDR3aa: CASSVGETGSDTQYF
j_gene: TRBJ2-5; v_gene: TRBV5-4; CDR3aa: CASRTGTSGGQETQYF
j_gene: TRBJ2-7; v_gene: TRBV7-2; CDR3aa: CASSLASGTREQYF
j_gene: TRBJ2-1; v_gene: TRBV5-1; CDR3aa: CASRLGTGGIDEQFF
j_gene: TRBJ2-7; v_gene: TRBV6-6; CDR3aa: CASRDSLTHYEQYF
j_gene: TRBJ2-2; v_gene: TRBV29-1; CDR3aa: CSVEEARRTGELFF
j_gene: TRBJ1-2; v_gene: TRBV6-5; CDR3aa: CASSYDRRTPFYGYTF
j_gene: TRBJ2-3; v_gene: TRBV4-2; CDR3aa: CASSQDGASGVSTDTQYF
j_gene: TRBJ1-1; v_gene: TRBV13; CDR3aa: CASSPAPGAEAFF
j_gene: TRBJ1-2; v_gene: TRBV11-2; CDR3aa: CASSLDLGDGYTF
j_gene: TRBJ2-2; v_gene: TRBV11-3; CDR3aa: CASSATETGELFF
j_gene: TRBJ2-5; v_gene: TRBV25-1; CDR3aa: CASIASSAETQYF
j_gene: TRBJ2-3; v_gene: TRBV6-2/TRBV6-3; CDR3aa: CASSLQGTDTQYF
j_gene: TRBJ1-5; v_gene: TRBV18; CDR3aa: CASSPSGGHRPQHF
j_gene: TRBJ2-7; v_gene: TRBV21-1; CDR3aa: CASSKHREGYEQYF
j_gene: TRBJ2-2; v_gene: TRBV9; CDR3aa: CASSGYAGTTGELFF
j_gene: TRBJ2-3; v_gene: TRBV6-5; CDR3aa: CASSPTDTQYF
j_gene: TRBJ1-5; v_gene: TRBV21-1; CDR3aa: CASSKVAGRDRYQPQHF
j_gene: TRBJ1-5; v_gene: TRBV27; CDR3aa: CASRGTGLHQPQHF
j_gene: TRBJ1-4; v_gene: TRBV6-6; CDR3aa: CASRTGGPGEKLFF
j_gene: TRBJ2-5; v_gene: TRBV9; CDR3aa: CASSVRDWYQETQYF
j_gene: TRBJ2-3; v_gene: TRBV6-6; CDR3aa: CASIRNGQVQDTQYF
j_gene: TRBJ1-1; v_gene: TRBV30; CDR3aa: CASSGGIAEAFF
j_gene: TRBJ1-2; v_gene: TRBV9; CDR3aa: CASSVDRGYGYTF